The 26 T cell receptor beta chains below all came from one sample that was sequenced in a study of T cell repertoires in cytomegalovirus infection. TCRdb ran MiXCR on the reads and lists one entry per CDR3 protein. The sample holds approximately 990,000 distinct CDR3 sequences; roughly a third are singletons and the top ten take roughly 13%. For these receptors, no antigen is known. This specimen consisted of cultured CD8+ T cells from PBMCs, obtained from culture after CMV antigen stimulation. The origin of the receptors is a human donor in good health (CMV status not recorded). Some clones in this sample may be carry-over from other donors' samples.

This sequence joins TRBV7-9 and TRBJ2-7; D not resolved. Germline assignment: CDR1 SEHNR and CDR2 FQNEAQ (reference sequence). The CDR3 contains 12 residues. CDR3 coding DNA: TGTGCCAACAGCCCGGGTACCTACGAGCAGTACGTC. Translating it yields CANSPGTYEQYV.

This clonotype has more than one count but fewer than ten. This chain joins TRBV11-2 and TRBJ2-7, with D unclear. The germline gives CDR1 SGHAT, CDR2 FQNNGV. The CDR3 loop spans 14 amino acids. V lost 5 bases to trimming and J lost 3 bases, with 14 bases between them. The CDR3 DNA is TGTGCCAGCAGCACAGCCGGAGCCGACTACGAGCAGTACGTC. This codes for CASSTAGADYEQYV.

This clonotype was seen a handful of times. The V and J genes are TRBV7-9 and TRBJ1-2, with no clear D. The germline V gene encodes CDR1 SEHNR and CDR2 FQNEAQ (reference sequence). Trimming removed 4 bases at V and 2 bases at J, with 20 bases between. The CDR3 runs 17 residues. The CDR3 loop reads CASSSKSYSPKNYGYTF. The CDR3 DNA reads TGTGCCAGCAGCTCCAAGTCCTACAGCCCAAAGAACTATGGCTACACCTTC.

The chain recombines TRBV6-1 with TRBJ2-1; TRBD1 aligns across 11 bases. CDR1 is MNHNS and CDR2 is SASEGT in the germline V gene. V was pared by 1 base and J by 10 bases, with 9 bases of the junction left unmatched. The length of the CDR3 is 16 residues. CDR3 loop: CASSEVPGQGGEEQFF. The CDR3 DNA reads as TGTGCCAGCAGTGAAGTTCCGGGACAGGGGGGGGAGGAGCAGTTCTTC.

This chain connects TRBV2 to TRBJ1-4, with unresolved D. V lost 1 base, J lost 7 bases, and 13 bases lay in between. This CDR3 region has 15 residues. Per the germline V gene, CDR1 is SNHLY and CDR2 is FYNNEI. DNA of the CDR3: TGTGCCAGCAGTGAAGTAGCGGTGGGTGGTGAAAAACTGTTTTTT. Its protein is CASSEVAVGGEKLFF.

The chain uses TRBV6-8 and TRBJ1-2; a weak D match, TRBD1 (5 bases). This CDR3 region has 13 residues. Trimming shortened V by 8 bases and J by 5 bases, and 15 bases separated the two germline ends. Per germline, CDR1 MNHGY and CDR2 SAAAGT. The CDR3 protein is CASRDKGQYGYTF. CDR3 coding DNA: TGTGCCAGCCGCGACAAGGGGCAGTATGGCTACACCTTC.

V is TRBV29-1 and J is TRBJ2-1; D possibly matches TRBD1 or TRBD2 (5 bases each). The CDR3 contains 15 residues. CDR1 and CDR2 from the germline V gene are SQVTM and ANQGSEA. Trimming pared 1 base from V and 3 bases from J, leaving 13 bases between. The CDR3 bases are TGCAGCGTTGAAGGGGGACGGAGGTACTACAATGAGCAGTTCTTC. This translates into CSVEGGRRYYNEQFF.

In DNA form, the CDR3 reads TGTGCCACCAGTGAGGGTAGGGGACAGGGTGTCCATGAGCAGTTCTTC. It translates to CATSEGRGQGVHEQFF. This sequence joins TRBV24-1 and TRBJ2-1, with 9 bases fitting TRBD1. Germline CDR1 KGHDR, CDR2 SFDVKD. The length of the CDR3 is 16 residues. V shed 4 bases, J shed 8 bases, and the junction held 11 bases outside the gene matches.

This clonotype was picked up a small number of times. The chain joins TRBV4-3 to TRBJ2-5, with D possibly being TRBD1 or TRBD2 (5 bases each). Per germline, CDR1 LGHNA and CDR2 YSLEER. CDR3 length: 16 residues. V lost 0 bases, J lost 4 bases, and 15 bases lay in between. The CDR3 here is CASSQDRVLDTETQYF. The CDR3 DNA reads as TGCGCCAGCAGCCAAGACAGGGTACTAGATACAGAGACCCAGTACTTC.

The chain employs TRBV6-1 and TRBJ2-7, with D possibly being TRBD1 (6 bases). This CDR3 has 14 residues. CDR1 and CDR2 from the germline V gene are MNHNS and SASEGT. The V and J ends lost 8 bases and 1 base respectively, with 15 bases between them. The DNA for the CDR3 is TGTGCCAGCTACGGCCTGGACAGTTCCTACGAGCAGTACTTC. Translation: CASYGLDSSYEQYF.

V is TRBV15 and J is TRBJ2-7; D possibly corresponds to TRBD1 (6 bases). V lost 3 bases and J lost 1, with 7 bases in between. Germline V CDR1 and CDR2: LNHNV, YYDKDF (reference sequence). This CDR3 has 13 amino acids. The CDR3: CATSRDRSYEQYV. CDR3 in DNA: TGTGCCACCAGCAGGGACAGATCCTACGAGCAGTACGTC.

The chain couples TRBV6-1 to TRBJ2-7, with a possible D match to TRBD1 (5 bases). Germline V CDR1 and CDR2: MNHNS, SASEGT. This CDR3 has 14 amino acids. Trimming stripped 5 bases from V and 2 bases from J, with 13 bases between. The CDR3 loop reads CASSSYDSTYEQYF. The CDR3 bases are TGTGCCAGCAGTTCTTATGACAGTACCTACGAGCAGTACTTC.

The chain combines TRBV19 with TRBJ2-1; tentatively, D is TRBD2 (6 bases). V shed 0 bases and J shed 8 bases, with 14 bases lying between them. CDR3 length equals 15 residues. Germline loops: CDR1 LNHDA, CDR2 SQIVND (reference sequence). CDR3 protein: CASSIDIASDDEQFF. The CDR3 coding sequence is TGTGCCAGTAGTATAGATATTGCTAGCGACGATGAGCAGTTCTTC.

This chain joins TRBV4-1 and TRBJ2-2; 11 bases map to TRBD1. CDR1 is MGHRA and CDR2 is YSYEKL in the germline V gene. J was trimmed by 3 bases and V by 4 bases; bases with no gene match: 13. This CDR3 comprises 19 residues. The CDR3 loop is CASSLLIGQGATDTGELFF. CDR3 coding DNA: TGCGCCAGCAGCCTTTTAATCGGACAGGGGGCGACCGACACCGGGGAGCTGTTTTTT.

The table lists this clonotype with many counts. V is TRBV12-3 or TRBV12-4 and J is TRBJ2-7; D uncertain. The CDR3 runs to 12 residues. V gave up 5 bases and J gave up 5 bases, with 10 bases separating them. DNA for the CDR3: TGTGCCAGCAGTCGAGGAAGACACGAGCAGTACTTC. It is translated as CASSRGRHEQYF.

This clonotype was observed a handful of times. The chain has TRBV5-4 and TRBJ2-5; 8 bases align to TRBD1. In germline, CDR1 is SGHNT, CDR2 YYREEE (reference sequence). The ends lost 6 bases at V and 1 base at J; junction bases unmatched: 11. The CDR3 runs 16 residues. The CDR3 coding sequence is TGTGCCAGCATCATTTTACCCGGGACAGGCCAAGAGACCCAGTACTTC. It yields the protein CASIILPGTGQETQYF.

As to this clonotype: The junction departs from the called germline gene at one end, perhaps through a read error. The CDR3 loop is CVSSPGVEAFF. DNA for the CDR3: TGTGTCAGCAGCCCAGGGGTGGAAGCTTTCTTT. The chain has TRBV6-6 and TRBJ1-1; D is perhaps TRBD1 (6 bases). The CDR3 spans 11 residues. Per germline, CDR1 MNHNY and CDR2 SVGAGI (reference sequence).

The V and J genes are TRBV27 and TRBJ2-1, with TRBD2 as a possible D gene (7 bases). Germline V lookup: CDR1 MNHEY, CDR2 SMNVEV (reference sequence). The CDR3 has 17 residues. V shed 5 bases and J shed 2 bases, with 19 bases lying between them. The CDR3 region has the DNA TGTGCCAGCAGTCTCCACAGAGGCGGGGGCACCTACAATGAGCAGTTCTTC. Its translation is CASSLHRGGGTYNEQFF.

The chain is built from TRBV27 and TRBJ1-1, with 10 bases that match TRBD1. The CDR3 consists of 15 residues. Per the germline V gene, CDR1 is MNHEY and CDR2 is SMNVEV (reference sequence). V was pared by 0 bases and J by 5 bases, with 3 bases of the junction left unmatched. The CDR3 DNA follows: TGTGCCAGCAGTTTATCGGGGACAGGGGCGACTGAAGCTTTCTTT. Translating gives CASSLSGTGATEAFF.

This clonotype was seen a handful of times. This chain links TRBV10-3 with TRBJ2-3; the D gene is possibly TRBD2 (6 bases). Germline V gene data show CDR1 as ENHRY and CDR2 as SYGVKD. The CDR3 is 16 residues long. Trimming stripped 6 bases from V and 3 bases from J, with 19 bases between. Written as DNA, the CDR3 is TGTGCCATCAGACAAATGAGCGGGCCAGGGACAGATACGCAGTATTTT. This translates into CAIRQMSGPGTDTQYF.

This clonotype was detected many times. V is TRBV6-6 and J is TRBJ1-5, with a possible D match to TRBD1 (6 bases). The germline V gene encodes CDR1 MNHNY and CDR2 SVGAGI (reference sequence). The CDR3 has 16 amino acids. Trimming took 6 bases from V and 0 from J, leaving 15 bases between them. The CDR3 bases are TGTGCCAGCAGGGGACATAGGGTGGGTAGCAATCAGCCCCAGCATTTT. This sequence encodes CASRGHRVGSNQPQHF.

This clonotype has only a few counts. This CDR3 is CASSPYPAPVHTEAFF. The CDR3 region has the DNA TGTGCCAGCAGTCCCTACCCCGCTCCAGTACACACTGAAGCTTTCTTT. The V gene is TRBV27, the J gene TRBJ1-1, with unresolved D. The CDR3 is 16 residues long. The germline V gene has CDR1 MNHEY and CDR2 SMNVEV (reference sequence). The ends were cut back, 5 bases at V and 3 bases at J, with 19 bases in the middle.

This sequence joins TRBV25-1 and TRBJ2-3; 9 positions agree with TRBD2. This CDR3 spans 16 amino acids. Germline V gives CDR1 MGHDK, CDR2 SYGVNS. The V segment lost 4 bases and the J segment 7 bases; nucleotides outside the gene matches: 12. In DNA form, the CDR3 reads TGTGCCAGCAGTGGCCCTAGCGGGATGACCTCGAATACGCAGTATTTT. Translation gives CASSGPSGMTSNTQYF. Drawing the rest from reference TRBV25-1 and TRBJ2-3, the complete variable domain is EADIYQTPRYLVIGTGKKITLECSQTMGHDKMYWYQQDPGMELHLIHYSYGVNSTEKGDLSSESTVSRIRTEHFPLTLESARPSHTSQYLCASSGPSGMTSNTQYFGPGTRLTVL.

The gene calls are TRBV29-1 and TRBJ1-2, with a tentative D call TRBD1 (5 bases). The V end lost 0 bases, the J end lost 1 base, and 18 bases lay between the germline ends. The CDR3 runs 17 residues. Germline V gives CDR1 SQVTM, CDR2 ANQGSEA. For the CDR3, the DNA is TGCAGCGTTGAAGATGGGACCCCGGTTCAGGGTAACTATGGCTACACCTTC. Protein product: CSVEDGTPVQGNYGYTF.

V gene TRBV20-1 combines with J gene TRBJ2-5, with D maybe TRBD2 (5 bases). Trimming removed 0 bases from V and 10 bases from J, with 21 bases in between. The germline V gene encodes CDR1 DFQATT and CDR2 SNEGSKA (reference sequence). This CDR3 spans 15 amino acids. The CDR3 spells CSARDEVDSEVGQYF. The CDR3 DNA reads TGCAGTGCTAGAGATGAGGTAGACTCGGAGGTGGGCCAGTACTTC.

The chain carries TRBV12-3 or TRBV12-4 and TRBJ2-1, with D perhaps matching TRBD2 (7 bases). Between the trimmed V and J ends, which lost 7 bases and 6 bases, there was a span of 16 bases. This CDR3 spans 14 amino acids. Written as DNA, the CDR3 is TGTGCCAGCACCCCCTATGGGGGGGCCAATGAGCAGTTCTTC. Translation: CASTPYGGANEQFF.